One sample yielded the 15 T cell receptor beta chains listed below, sequenced in a study of blood T cell repertoires in COVID-19. Clones were read by immunoSEQ multiplex PCR, and TCRdb kept only the in-frame ones, dropping some. The repertoire holds 130,000 to 150,000 clones, with 80% as singletons. The source material was peripheral blood. The receptors stem from a man aged 55 to 70 with active or convalescent COVID-19.

The chain couples TRBV28 to TRBJ1-5; the D gene is possibly TRBD1 (5 bases). Trimming cost V 6 bases and J 0 bases, with 15 bases left between them. This CDR3 contains 16 residues. Germline V lookup: CDR1 MDHEN, CDR2 SYDVKM. CDR3 nucleotide sequence: TGTGCCAGCAGCCCCCACTGGACAAATAGCAATCAGCCCCAGCATTTT. This gives the protein CASSPHWTNSNQPQHF.

The chain uses TRBV28 and TRBJ1-2; D may be TRBD1 (6 bases). The CDR3 has 14 amino acids. Trimming took off 2 bases at V and 4 bases at J, with 11 bases between the two ends. CDR1 and CDR2 (germline): MDHEN, SYDVKM. CDR3 DNA: TGTGCCAGCAGTTTAGGGGGCGCGGGCTATGGCTACACCTTC. Its protein is CASSLGGAGYGYTF.

The chain is built from TRBV7-2 and TRBJ1-4; D perhaps matches TRBD1 (5 bases). The CDR3 has 14 residues. Germline CDR1 SGHTA, CDR2 FQGNSA. Trimming shortened V by 1 base and J by 8 bases, and 11 bases separated the two germline ends. CDR3: CASSLDRREEKLFF. In DNA form, the CDR3 reads TGTGCCAGCAGCTTAGACAGGAGAGAGGAAAAACTGTTTTTT.

This chain connects TRBV6-5 to TRBJ1-5; 7 bases are a match to TRBD1. Losses at the gene ends were 2 bases for V and 4 bases for J; bases not matched to a gene: 5. The germline gives CDR1 MNHEY, CDR2 SVGAGI. There are 15 residues in the CDR3. In nucleotides, the CDR3 is TGTGCCAGCAGTTACGGGGCAGGGGGTAATCAGCCCCAGCATTTT. It specifies CASSYGAGGNQPQHF.

The rearrangement joins TRBV11-2 to TRBJ2-1, with 8 nucleotides matching TRBD1. The CDR3 has 15 residues. Germline CDR1 and CDR2: SGHAT and FQNNGV. J lost 12 bases, V lost 8 bases, and 18 bases had no gene match. The CDR3 DNA follows: TGTGCCAGCGGGCAGGATCGGACAGGGAATTCTGTGCAGTTCTTC. This gives the protein CASGQDRTGNSVQFF.

The V and J genes are TRBV5-1 and TRBJ2-1; 11 bases fit TRBD2. This CDR3 is 14 amino acids long. CDR1 is SGHRS and CDR2 is YFSETQ in the germline V gene. Trimming took 4 bases from V and 14 from J; bases not matched to a gene: 11. CDR3 sequence reads: CASSASLAGDSKFF. As DNA, the CDR3 is TGCGCCAGCAGCGCCTCACTAGCGGGAGATAGCAAGTTCTTC.

The sample holds a few counts of this clone. V gene TRBV19 combines with J gene TRBJ1-2, with TRBD1 matching 7 bases. There are 16 residues in the CDR3. After removal of 2 bases from V and 4 bases from J, the junction contained 10 bases not matched to a gene. CDR1 is LNHDA, CDR2 SQIVND, per germline (reference sequence). CDR3 DNA sequence: TGTGCCAGTAGTATAATCCAACAGGGGTATGGCTATGGCTACACCTTC. Protein sequence: CASSIIQQGYGYGYTF.

The rearrangement links TRBV18 to TRBJ2-3, with D hard to call. Per germline, CDR1 KGHSH and CDR2 LQKENI. V was pared by 0 bases and J by 2 bases, with 6 bases between. The CDR3 covers 14 residues. In nucleotides, the CDR3 is TGTGCCAGCTCACCACCAAGCGACACAGATACGCAGTATTTT. It codes for CASSPPSDTDTQYF. The variable domain in full, completed from reference TRBV18 and TRBJ2-3, reads NAGVMQNPRHLVRRRGQEARLRCSPMKGHSHVYWYRQLPEEGLKFMVYLQKENIIDESGMPKERFSAEFPKEGPSILRIQQVVRGDSAAYFCASSPPSDTDTQYFGPGTRLTVL.

Comment on this clone: The same CDR3 also results from other DNA sequences found in this sample. The chain uses TRBV5-1 and TRBJ2-5; D is unclear. Per the germline V gene, CDR1 is SGHRS and CDR2 is YFSETQ. Trimming took 1 base from V and 5 from J, leaving 3 bases between them. This CDR3 is built from 11 residues. The CDR3: CASSLRETQYF. The DNA of the CDR3 is TGCGCCAGCAGCTTGCGTGAGACCCAGTACTTC.

This clone appeared a few times. A read error may produce the germline difference seen at one junction end. The CDR3 loop is CASSLPSRDRDF. The CDR3 DNA is TGTGCCAGCAGTCTTCCTAGCCGGGACAGAGACTTC. The chain joins TRBV28 to TRBJ2-7; 7 bases are shared with TRBD1. The germline gives CDR1 MDHEN, CDR2 SYDVKM. The CDR3 extends over 12 amino acids.

The V call is TRBV21-1, the J call TRBJ1-5. TRBV21-1 is flagged as a pseudogene. This CDR3 region has 16 residues. CDR3 region: CASSPLRGATNQPQHF. The CDR3 nucleotides read TGTGCCAGCAGCCCATTGCGGGGGGCGACCAATCAGCCCCAGCATTTT.

The V gene is TRBV6-1, the J gene TRBJ2-5; TRBD2 matches 7 bases. Germline lookup yields CDR1 MNHNS and CDR2 SASEGT. The length of the CDR3 is 16 residues. Trimming took 2 bases from V and 9 from J; bases not matched to a gene: 15. CDR3 region: CASSEWGQGGRSAQYF. The CDR3 nucleotides are TGTGCCAGCAGTGAATGGGGCCAGGGAGGGAGGTCGGCCCAGTACTTC.

V and J are TRBV6-1 and TRBJ1-2; the match to TRBD1 covers 9 bases. From germline, CDR1 is MNHNS and CDR2 SASEGT. The junction had 10 bases not matched to a gene; V was cut back by 0 bases and J by 8 bases. The CDR3 covers 16 residues. The CDR3 sequence: CASSEAPGQGFSGYTF. The CDR3 region has the DNA TGTGCCAGCAGTGAAGCGCCGGGACAGGGATTCTCCGGCTACACCTTC.

This clone was observed many times. This chain links TRBV3-1 (or the pseudogene TRBV3-2) with TRBJ2-7; TRBD2 aligns across 11 bases. The CDR3 is made up of 16 amino acids. The germline V gene encodes CDR1 LGHDT and CDR2 YNNKEL (reference sequence). V lost 4 bases, J lost 7 bases, and 12 bases stayed unmatched. The CDR3, as DNA: TGTGCCAGCAGCCTCCGGGGGATAGCGGGAGGGGGAGAGCAGTACTTC. This gives the protein CASSLRGIAGGGEQYF.

The V call is TRBV5-4, the J call TRBJ2-7; tentative D call: TRBD1 (7 bases). Trimming stripped 10 bases from V and 3 bases from J, with 17 bases between. The germline gives CDR1 SGHNT, CDR2 YYREEE (reference sequence). The CDR3 loop spans 13 amino acids. This chain's CDR3 is CAVARDSFYEQYF. CDR3 in DNA: TGTGCCGTAGCGCGGGACAGTTTCTACGAGCAGTACTTC.